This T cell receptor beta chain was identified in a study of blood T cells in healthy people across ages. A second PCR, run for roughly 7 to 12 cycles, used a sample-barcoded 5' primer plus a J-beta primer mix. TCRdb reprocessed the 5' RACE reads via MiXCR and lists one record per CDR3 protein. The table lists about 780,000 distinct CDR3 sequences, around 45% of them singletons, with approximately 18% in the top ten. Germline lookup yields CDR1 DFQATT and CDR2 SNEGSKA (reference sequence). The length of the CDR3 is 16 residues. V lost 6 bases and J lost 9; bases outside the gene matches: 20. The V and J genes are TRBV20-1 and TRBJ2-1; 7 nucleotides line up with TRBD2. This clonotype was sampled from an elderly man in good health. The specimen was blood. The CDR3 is CSAPRTPSGTYGEQFF. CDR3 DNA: TGCAGTGCCCCACGGACTCCAAGCGGGACCTATGGTGAGCAGTTCTTC.